This is a list of T cell receptor beta chains from one sample in a study of blood T cell repertoires in COVID-19. Sequencing was performed with immunoSEQ multiplex PCR; in TCRdb, only in-frame clones are kept and a portion is missing. The sample carries 95,000 to 150,000 clones, over 70% recorded once. The material sequenced was peripheral blood. The source of these receptors is a man between 65 and 85 years old with acute or convalescent COVID-19. CDR3s include the opening cysteine and the closing phenylalanine or tryptophan.

>TRBJ2-1|TRBV5-1|14
CASSSGDFVDEQFF
>TRBJ1-4|TRBV4-3|15
CASSQAQSGYEKLFF
>TRBJ2-2|TRBV5-1|16
CASSLTPSGGGGELFF
>TRBJ1-2|TRBV18|14
CASSPGHSGYGYTF
>TRBJ1-2|TRBV13|14
CASSLEDSTYGYTF
>TRBJ1-6|TRBV6-5|15
CASSRGTVNNSPLHF
>TRBJ2-7|TRBV7-3|14
CASSRTGAGYEQYF
>TRBJ2-2|TRBV7-9|15
CASGPAGGGTGELFF
>TRBJ1-3|TRBV6-1|13
CASSEVEGGTIYF
>TRBJ1-5|TRBV19|15
CASSSQDLSNQPQHF
>TRBJ1-2|TRBV3-1/TRBV3-2|17
CASSQDQGRGVSYGYTF
>TRBJ1-1|TRBV6-1|14
CASSEGGGTVKAFF
>TRBJ1-1|TRBV5-1|15
CASSLATGSVSEAFF
>TRBJ1-3|TRBV29-1|14
CSVAPGQSGNTIYF
>TRBJ1-2|TRBV4-3|16
CASSRGRGNADYGYTF
>TRBJ1-1|TRBV2|13
CASSVREGTEAFF
>TRBJ2-3|TRBV18|17
CASSPRVAGTSTDTQYF
>TRBJ1-2|TRBV6-4|12
CARRQENYGYTF
>TRBJ2-7|TRBV10-3|13
CAISESRDYEQYF
>TRBJ1-3|TRBV5-4|14
CASSSRGTGNTIYF